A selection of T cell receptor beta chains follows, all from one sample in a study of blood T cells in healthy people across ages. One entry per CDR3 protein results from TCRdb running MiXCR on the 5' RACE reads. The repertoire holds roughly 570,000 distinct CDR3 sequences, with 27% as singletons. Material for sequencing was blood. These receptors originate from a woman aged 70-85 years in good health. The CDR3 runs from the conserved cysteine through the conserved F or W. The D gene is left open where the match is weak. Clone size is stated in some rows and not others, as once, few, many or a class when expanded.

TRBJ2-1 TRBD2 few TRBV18 TGTGCCAGCTCACCAACGAGACTAGCGGGGGGCAATGAGCAGTTCTTC CASSPTRLAGGNEQFF
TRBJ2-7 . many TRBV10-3 TGTGCCATCGCGGAAGTCGCCCGCTACGAGCAGTACTTC CAIAEVARYEQYF
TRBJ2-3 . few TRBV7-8 TGTGCCAGCACCCCGGGGGAATGGACAGATACGCAGTATTTT CASTPGEWTDTQYF
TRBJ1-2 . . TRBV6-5 TGTGCCAGCACCTTTACGTCGGGGGCGAGCGGCTACACCTTC CASTFTSGASGYTF
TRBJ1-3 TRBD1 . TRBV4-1 TGCGCCAGCAGCCAAGGGACAGGGAGGAACACCATATATTTT CASSQGTGRNTIYF
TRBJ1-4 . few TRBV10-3 TGTGCCATCTCCCGTGAACGGGGAGAAAAACTGCTTTTT CAISRERGEKLLF
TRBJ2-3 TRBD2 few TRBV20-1 TGCAGTGCAACCGGGACTAGCGGGGGGGCCACAGATACGCAGTATTTT CSATGTSGGATDTQYF
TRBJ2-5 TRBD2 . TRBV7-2 TGTGCCAGCGGCGGAGGGCTAGCGGGGGTGAGGCAAGAGACCCAGTACTTC CASGGGLAGVRQETQYF
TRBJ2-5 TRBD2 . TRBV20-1 TGCAGTGCCAGGCGACTAGCGGGGCGAGAGACCCAGTACTTC CSARRLAGRETQYF
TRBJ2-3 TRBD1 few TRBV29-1 TGCAGCGTTGGACAGGGGGCGCATATAGATACGCAGTATTTT CSVGQGAHIDTQYF
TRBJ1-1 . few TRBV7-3 TGTGCCAGCAGCCCAACCACTACTCGACATCTAGCTTTCTTT CASSPTTTRHLAFF
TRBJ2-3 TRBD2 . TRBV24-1 TGTGCCACCAGTGATCCCTCTAGCGGGAGCCTCACAGATACGCAGTATTTT CATSDPSSGSLTDTQYF
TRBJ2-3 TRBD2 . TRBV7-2 TGTGCCAGCAGTTCCTATAGCGGGGGGGACACAGATACGCAGTATTTT CASSSYSGGDTDTQYF
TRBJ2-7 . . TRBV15 TGTGCCACCAATGTGGACGGGGCCTACGAGCAGTACTTC CATNVDGAYEQYF
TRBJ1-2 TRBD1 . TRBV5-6 TGTGCCAGCAGCTTGGGGGACAGGGTACTGTATGGCTACACCTTC CASSLGDRVLYGYTF
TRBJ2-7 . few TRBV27 TGTGCCAGCAGTTTCGGCAGGGCTGGATCCTACGAGCAGTACTTC CASSFGRAGSYEQYF
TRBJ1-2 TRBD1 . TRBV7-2 TGTGCCAGCAGCCGATTCCAAAAGCAGGGGGCGATAGGTGGCTACACCTTC CASSRFQKQGAIGGYTF
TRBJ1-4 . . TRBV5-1 TGCGCCAGCAGAACAACAGGGAGGACTAATGAAAAACTGTTTTTT CASRTTGRTNEKLFF
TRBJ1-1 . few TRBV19 TGTGCCAGTAGCCCACTCGATAGGGGGAACACTGAAGCTTTCTTT CASSPLDRGNTEAFF
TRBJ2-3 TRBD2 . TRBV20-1 TGCAGTGCTAGAGACTTTAGAGGGACTAGCGGGGGGCGGGGCACAGATACGCAGTATTTT CSARDFRGTSGGRGTDTQYF
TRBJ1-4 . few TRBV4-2 TGTGCCAGCAGCCAAGATCATACCTTACCTACGGGGCATGAAAAACTGTTTTTT CASSQDHTLPTGHEKLFF
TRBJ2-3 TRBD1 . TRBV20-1 TGCAGTGCGACCAGAAGGACAGGGGAGGTCACAGATACGCAGTATTTT CSATRRTGEVTDTQYF
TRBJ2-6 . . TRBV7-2 TGTGCCAGCAGCTTAAAAGCAATCTCTGGGGCCAACGTCCTGACTTTC CASSLKAISGANVLTF